These 7 T cell receptor beta chains were all obtained from the same sample, sequenced in a study of tumor-infiltrating lymphocytes in localized non-small cell lung cancer. Sequencing used immunoSEQ multiplex PCR; TCRdb keeps in-frame clones, though not all of them. This sample has about 12,000 clones, with roughly 80% found just once. Sequenced: lung tumor tissue. These receptor sequences come from a human donor with non-small cell lung cancer.

The V and J genes are TRBV7-9 and TRBJ2-3; TRBD2 matches at 11 bases. With 9 bases clipped from V and 2 bases from J, the junction kept 4 bases outside the gene matches. There are 14 residues in the CDR3. Germline CDR1 SEHNR, CDR2 FQNEAQ (reference sequence). For the CDR3, the DNA is TGTGCCAGTGGGACTAGCGGTAACACAGATACGCAGTATTTT. Protein: CASGTSGNTDTQYF.

The rearrangement links TRBV5-8 to TRBJ1-2; D gene unclear. This CDR3 has 12 residues. The V and J ends lost 4 bases and 8 bases respectively, with 12 bases between them. Germline values: CDR1 SGHTS, CDR2 YDEGEE. The CDR3 DNA is TGTGCCAGCAGCCCGCAACGGACCGGCTACACCTTC. Protein sequence: CASSPQRTGYTF.

In its sample, this clone was seen a few times. J is TRBJ2-5 and V is TRBV11-3, with 7 nucleotides matching TRBD1. In germline, CDR1 is SGHNT, CDR2 YENEEA. The V and J ends lost 4 bases and 1 base, in that order; junction bases with no gene match: 0. The CDR3 runs to 13 residues. CDR3 region: CASSWDSQETQYF. The DNA of the CDR3 is TGTGCCAGCAGCTGGGACAGCCAAGAGACCCAGTACTTC.

This chain connects TRBV7-6 to TRBJ1-4; D is undetermined. V lost 0 bases and J lost 3, with 5 bases in between. CDR1 and CDR2 (germline): SGHVS, FNYEAQ. The CDR3 is made up of 14 amino acids. The CDR3 DNA reads TGTGCCAGCAGCTTAGCTAGGGCTAATGAAAAACTGTTTTTT. This sequence encodes CASSLARANEKLFF.

This clone was seen just once. This chain links TRBV27 with TRBJ1-1; TRBD1 is a possible D gene (5 bases). Per germline, CDR1 MNHEY and CDR2 SMNVEV (reference sequence). The CDR3 has 14 residues. Trimming stripped 4 bases from V and 11 bases from J, with 20 bases between. The CDR3 DNA follows: TGTGCCAGCAGTTCCCCGAGCGGAGGGGCCTATGCTTTCTTT. This translates into CASSSPSGGAYAFF.

The J gene is TRBJ1-5, the V gene TRBV30, with D maybe TRBD1 (6 bases). Germline CDR1 reads GTSNPN; CDR2 reads SVGIG (reference sequence). V shed 0 bases and J shed 6 bases, with 12 bases lying between them. The CDR3 totals 14 residues. CDR3 sequence: CAWSVGGPGQPQHF. CDR3 bases: TGTGCCTGGAGTGTAGGGGGGCCGGGTCAGCCCCAGCATTTT.

A few counts support this clone. The V call is TRBV6-5, the J call TRBJ2-3, with D unclear. With 2 bases removed from V and 1 base from J, the gap between germline ends came to 7 bases. The germline CDR1 and CDR2 sequences are MNHEY and SVGAGI. CDR3 size: 14 residues. Here the CDR3 DNA reads TGTGCCAGCAGTTACGGACGCGGCACAGATACGCAGTATTTT. Its protein product is CASSYGRGTDTQYF.